Sequencing of this TCR beta chain was carried out in a study of T cell responses to AZD1222 COVID-19 vaccine (dated by TCRdb to the early 2020s). With respect to the entire study: TCR sequencing covered some 240 trial participants: 200 to 220 given two doses of AZD1222 and 26 given two doses of MenACWY control vaccine. Enrollment into the trials was organized by age into subgroups of 18-55, 56-69 and 70-plus years, and those subgroups contained roughly 140, 27 and 60 TCR-sequenced participants, respectively. On the study overall, not on this receptor specifically: After two AZD1222 doses, both the breadth and the depth of spike-specific TCRs were significantly higher than at day 0 and than in MenACWY recipients. Participants were mostly white British, with more females than males. The authors suggested clonal diversity may have been underestimated. Only five to seven AZD1222 recipients were SARS-CoV-2 seropositive at baseline, limiting conclusions about previously exposed vaccinees. The whole spike protein was spanned by vaccine-associated CD4 TCRs, and dominant responses were seen in regions 160-218 and 743-854. Nearly half of unique spike-specific TCRs reportedly recognized epitopes outside regions mutated in the B.1.351 and B.1.1.7 variants. The 56-69-year group was small, and its depth increase did not reach significance, likely because of low power. Because no day 14 peak-response samples were available, repertoires were characterized only after the peak T cell response.

V was cut back by 0 bases and J by 4 bases, leaving a gap of 5 bases between them. CDR1 and CDR2 are drawn from the germline V gene: SGDLS, YYNGEE. From cysteine to phenylalanine, the CDR3 is 13 amino acids long. Only the CDR3 DNA is retained, 39 bases long and in frame from the first base. The CDR3 regions of human TCRbeta chains were subjected to immunosequencing. Regarding the original processing steps: TCRs in the repertoires were matched against a reference library of SARS-CoV-2-specific TCRs that had been generated with the MIRA antigen-specificity platform. Breadth was defined as the fraction of unique TCRs that were SARS-CoV-2-associated, and depth was defined as the fraction of total T cells that were SARS-CoV-2-associated. Using the MIRA data, each spike-specific TCR was assigned both to the spike region to which the TCR was reactive and to a CD4 or CD8 class. Log10-transformed breadth and depth values were compared by one-way ANOVA with Sidak's multiple comparisons tests. TCRdb obtained this table from immuneACCESS and retained in-frame rearrangements with V and J assigned. These tables miss some clones; where compared with another copy, unresolved V genes account for less than half of the shortfall, and the remainder is unexplained. Clone size and the V and J calls come from that table; the DNA yielded D and trimming. Counted in this sample were about 200,000 clones; roughly 92% of them appeared once. The ten largest clones add up to 3.6% of the sample.

According to the study, the label for this sample's time point signals: about 28 days (+/-7) after the second vaccine dose. The treatment or condition label on this specimen signifies: meningococcal conjugate vaccine given as trial control. Samples from vaccinated people were obtained from the UK trials COV001 and COV002, which included a single-blind randomized controlled phase 2/3 trial of AZD1222 (ChAdOx1 nCoV-19) in healthy adults. For TCRbeta chain sequencing, PBMC samples were collected from trial participants at day 0 and at day 28 after the second dose. As regards this clone: Its binding antigen is unknown. Base qualities are not recorded, but no much larger clone differs from it by a single base.

The rearrangement joined TRBV9 to TRBJ1-5; the D gene is unclear. The sequence came from an adult who received the MenACWY meningococcal vaccine as a control. This sample comprised peripheral blood, obtained 28 days after the second dose of the MenACWY control vaccine. The bases are TGTGCCAGCAGCGTAGGCCTTAATCAGCCCCAGCATTTT. It encodes CASSVGLNQPQHF.